The count of the clone carrying this T cell receptor (beta chain) is one. Antigen: not known. This sample is part of a study of shared clonotypes between healthy human individuals. Only in-frame clones appear in the TCRdb table, and some are missing; sequencing was by immunoSEQ multiplex PCR. This table has 600,000 or so clones, 95% to 98% appearing once. Trimming shortened V by 0 bases and J by 6 bases, and 12 bases separated the two germline ends. The CDR3 totals 14 residues. From germline, CDR1 is SQVTM and CDR2 ANQGSEA. Naive CD8 cells lacked CD45RO and underwent positive selection for CCR7, leaving out terminally differentiated effector memory CD45RA+ cells. Study observations and caveats: Despite large depth, sorted-subset datasets appeared incompletely sequenced.

Sequencing was performed on naive CD8+ T cells sorted from blood. This chain connects TRBV29-1 to TRBJ2-1; D not certain. This receptor was identified in a man aged 25-40 years in good health. CDR3 in DNA: TGCAGCGTTGAAGATCCGGAACGAACCAATGAGCAGTTCTTC. Translated, it gives CSVEDPERTNEQFF.